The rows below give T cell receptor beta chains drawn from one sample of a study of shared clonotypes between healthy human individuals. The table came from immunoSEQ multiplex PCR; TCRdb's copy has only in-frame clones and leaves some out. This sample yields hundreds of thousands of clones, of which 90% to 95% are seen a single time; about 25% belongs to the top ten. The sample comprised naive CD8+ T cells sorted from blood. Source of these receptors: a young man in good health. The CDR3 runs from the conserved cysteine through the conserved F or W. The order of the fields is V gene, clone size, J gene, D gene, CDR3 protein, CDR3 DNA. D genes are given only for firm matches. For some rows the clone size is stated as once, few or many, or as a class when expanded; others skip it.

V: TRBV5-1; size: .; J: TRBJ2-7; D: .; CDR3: CASTGALGEQYF; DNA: TGCGCCAGCACTGGTGCCTTGGGCGAGCAGTACTTC
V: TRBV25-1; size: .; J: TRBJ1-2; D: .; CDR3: CASSPVAGLNYGYTF; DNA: TGTGCCAGCAGCCCCGTGGCAGGCCTTAACTATGGCTACACCTTC
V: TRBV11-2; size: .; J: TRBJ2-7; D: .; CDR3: CASSPGTYEQYF; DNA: TGTGCCAGCAGCCCCGGTACCTACGAGCAGTACTTC
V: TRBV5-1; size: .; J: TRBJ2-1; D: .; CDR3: CASSHLGAKSMSHPNEQFF; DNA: TGCGCCAGCAGCCACTTAGGGGCAAAATCAATGTCTCATCCCAATGAGCAGTTCTTC
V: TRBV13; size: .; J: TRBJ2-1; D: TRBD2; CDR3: CASSLGGLVLNEQFF; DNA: TGTGCCAGCAGCTTAGGGGGACTAGTCCTCAATGAGCAGTTCTTC
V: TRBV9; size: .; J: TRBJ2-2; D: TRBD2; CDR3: CASSPIGTSEAGELFF; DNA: TGTGCCAGCAGCCCTATCGGGACTAGCGAGGCCGGGGAGCTGTTTTTT
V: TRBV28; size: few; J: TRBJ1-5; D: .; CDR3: CASGLQTWQPQHF; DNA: TGTGCCAGCGGACTTCAGACTTGGCAGCCCCAGCATTTT
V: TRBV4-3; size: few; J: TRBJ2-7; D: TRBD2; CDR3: CASSQGRGRAHEQYF; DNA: TGCGCCAGCAGCCAAGGCCGGGGGAGGGCCCACGAGCAGTACTTC
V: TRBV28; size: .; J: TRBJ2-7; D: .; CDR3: CASSIQGTVSYEQYF; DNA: TGTGCCAGCAGCATCCAGGGCACGGTCTCCTACGAGCAGTACTTC
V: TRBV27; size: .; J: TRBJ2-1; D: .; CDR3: CASSLFGLEYNEQFF; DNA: TGTGCCAGCAGTTTATTCGGGTTGGAGTACAATGAGCAGTTCTTC
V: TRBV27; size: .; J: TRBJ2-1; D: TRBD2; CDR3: CASSRGGGEYNEQFF; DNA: TGTGCCAGCAGCCGGGGGGGTGGGGAGTACAATGAGCAGTTCTTC
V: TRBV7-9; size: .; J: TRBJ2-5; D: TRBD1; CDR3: CASSQDRDQETQYF; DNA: TGTGCCAGCAGCCAAGACAGGGATCAAGAGACCCAGTACTTC
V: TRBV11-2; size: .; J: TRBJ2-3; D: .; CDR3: CASIGMVDTQYF; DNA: TGTGCCAGCATCGGGATGGTAGATACGCAGTATTTT
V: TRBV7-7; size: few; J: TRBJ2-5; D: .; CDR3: CASSLSLGDETQYF; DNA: TGTGCTAGCAGCTTAAGTCTTGGGGATGAGACCCAGTACTTC
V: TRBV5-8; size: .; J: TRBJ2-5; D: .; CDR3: CASSVGRPFQETQYF; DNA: TGTGCCAGCAGCGTTGGGAGACCATTCCAGGAGACCCAGTACTTC
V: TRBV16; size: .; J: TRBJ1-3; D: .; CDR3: CASSQGLQALSGNTIYF; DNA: TGTGCCAGCAGCCAAGGGTTACAGGCCCTCTCTGGAAACACCATATATTTT
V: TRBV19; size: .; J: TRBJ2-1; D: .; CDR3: CASQKGSYNEQFF; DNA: TGTGCCAGCCAAAAGGGTTCCTACAATGAGCAGTTCTTC
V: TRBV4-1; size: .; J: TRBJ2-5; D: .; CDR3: CASSPESAQETQYF; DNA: TGCGCCAGCAGCCCGGAATCGGCCCAAGAGACCCAGTACTTC
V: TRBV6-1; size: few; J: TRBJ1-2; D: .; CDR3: CASSEYYGYTF; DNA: TGTGCCAGCAGCGAATACTATGGCTACACCTTC
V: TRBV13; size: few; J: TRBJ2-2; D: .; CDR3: CASTQGHTGELFF; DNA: TGTGCCAGCACCCAGGGGCACACCGGGGAGCTGTTTTTT
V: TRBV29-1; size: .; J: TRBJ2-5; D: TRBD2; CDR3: CSVYGLAGETQYF; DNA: TGCAGCGTCTACGGACTAGCTGGGGAGACCCAGTACTTC
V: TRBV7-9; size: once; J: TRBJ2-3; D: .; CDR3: CASSLGDTSTDTQYF; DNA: TGTGCCAGCAGCTTAGGGGACACGAGCACAGATACGCAGTATTTT
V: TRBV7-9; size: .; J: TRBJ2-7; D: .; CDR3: CASRYDSSEEQYF; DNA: TGTGCCAGCAGATATGATTCCTCCGAGGAGCAGTACTTC
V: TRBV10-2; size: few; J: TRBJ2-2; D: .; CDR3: CASSESIVHTGELFF; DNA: TGCGCCAGCAGTGAGTCGATCGTTCACACCGGGGAGCTGTTTTTT
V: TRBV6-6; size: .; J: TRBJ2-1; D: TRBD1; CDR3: CASRPRDSYNEQFF; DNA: TGTGCCAGCAGACCCCGGGACAGCTACAATGAGCAGTTCTTC
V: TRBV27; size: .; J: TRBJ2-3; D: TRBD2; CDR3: CASSFGLAGALRTDTQYF; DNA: TGTGCCAGCAGTTTTGGGCTAGCGGGAGCCCTCCGCACAGATACGCAGTATTTT
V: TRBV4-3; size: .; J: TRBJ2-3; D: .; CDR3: CASSQDRSDGTQYF; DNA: TGCGCCAGCAGCCAAGATAGGTCTGACGGTACGCAGTATTTT
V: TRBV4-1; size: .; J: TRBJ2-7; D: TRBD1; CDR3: CASSQDRGLVYEQYF; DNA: TGCGCCAGCAGCCAAGACAGGGGGCTAGTCTACGAGCAGTACTTC
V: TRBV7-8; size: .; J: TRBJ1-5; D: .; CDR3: CASSILDSYSNQPQHF; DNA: TGTGCCAGCAGCATACTGGACAGTTATAGCAATCAGCCCCAGCATTTT
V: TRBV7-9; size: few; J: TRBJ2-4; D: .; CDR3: CASSLLDRSEYKNIQYF; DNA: TGTGCCAGCAGCTTGCTCGACCGGTCGGAGTACAAAAACATTCAGTACTTC
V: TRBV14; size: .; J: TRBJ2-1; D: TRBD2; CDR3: CASSLIAGLYNEQFF; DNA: TGTGCCAGCAGCCTCATAGCGGGACTCTACAATGAGCAGTTCTTC
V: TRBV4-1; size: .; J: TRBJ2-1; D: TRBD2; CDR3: CASSPHGTSGRVDEQFF; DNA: TGCGCCAGCAGCCCCCATGGGACTAGCGGGAGGGTCGATGAGCAGTTCTTC
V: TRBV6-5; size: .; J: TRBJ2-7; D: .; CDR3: CASSYGTPSSYEQYF; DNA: TGTGCCAGCAGTTACGGCACCCCCAGCTCCTACGAGCAGTACTTC
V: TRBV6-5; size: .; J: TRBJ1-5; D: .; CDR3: CASSYSGDSNQPQHF; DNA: TGTGCCAGCAGTTACTCTGGGGATAGCAATCAGCCCCAGCATTTT
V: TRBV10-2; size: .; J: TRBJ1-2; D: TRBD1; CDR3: CASSESIGDRLAGYTF; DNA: TGCGCCAGCAGTGAGTCTATCGGGGACAGGCTAGCTGGCTACACCTTC
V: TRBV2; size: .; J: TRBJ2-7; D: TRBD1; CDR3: CASNGPLGTGGYEQYF; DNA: TGTGCCAGCAACGGTCCTTTGGGGACAGGGGGCTACGAGCAGTACTTC
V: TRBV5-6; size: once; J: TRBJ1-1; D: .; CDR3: CASSLGTEAFF; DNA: TGTGCCAGCAGCTTGGGGACCGAAGCTTTCTTT
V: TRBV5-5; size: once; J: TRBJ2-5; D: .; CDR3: CASSQPGQETQYF; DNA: TGTGCCAGCAGCCAGCCAGGGCAAGAGACCCAGTACTTC
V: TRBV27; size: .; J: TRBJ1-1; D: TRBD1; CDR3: CASSLPPGQGGPGTEAFF; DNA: TGTGCCAGCAGTTTACCCCCGGGACAGGGTGGACCGGGCACTGAAGCTTTCTTT
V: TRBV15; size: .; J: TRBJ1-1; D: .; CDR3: CATGSTWGNTEAFF; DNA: TGTGCCACCGGGTCGACATGGGGGAACACTGAAGCTTTCTTT
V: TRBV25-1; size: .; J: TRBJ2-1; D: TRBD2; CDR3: CATGGASGRAVVYNEQFF; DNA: TGTGCCACCGGAGGAGCTAGCGGGAGGGCCGTAGTATACAATGAGCAGTTCTTC
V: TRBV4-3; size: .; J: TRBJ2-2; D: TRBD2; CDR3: CASSLSGRTAGELFF; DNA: TGCGCCAGCAGCCTTAGCGGGAGAACGGCCGGGGAGCTGTTTTTT
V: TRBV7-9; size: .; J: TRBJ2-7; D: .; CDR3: CASASPLNEQYF; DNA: TGTGCGTCTGCGTCTCCTCTTAACGAGCAGTACTTC
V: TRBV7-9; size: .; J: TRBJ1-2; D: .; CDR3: CASSPLGGSYGYTF; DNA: TGTGCCAGCAGCCCCCTCGGGGGAAGCTATGGCTACACCTTC
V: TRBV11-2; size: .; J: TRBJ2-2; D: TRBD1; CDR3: CASRVSGGRNTGELFF; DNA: TGTGCCAGCAGGGTTTCAGGGGGCAGGAACACCGGGGAGCTGTTTTTT
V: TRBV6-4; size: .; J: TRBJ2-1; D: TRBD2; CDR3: CASSRRLAGSYNEQFF; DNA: TGTGCCAGCAGTCGACGACTAGCGGGATCCTACAATGAGCAGTTCTTC
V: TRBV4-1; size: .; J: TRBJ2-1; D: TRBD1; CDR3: CASSESGTGLYEQFF; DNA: TGCGCCAGCAGCGAGTCCGGGACAGGGCTTTATGAGCAGTTCTTC
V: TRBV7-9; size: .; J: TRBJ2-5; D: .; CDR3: CASSLSHRDEETQYF; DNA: TGTGCCAGCAGCTTATCTCATCGGGATGAAGAGACCCAGTACTTC
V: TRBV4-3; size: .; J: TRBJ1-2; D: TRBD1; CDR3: CASSQDWLATGEGYTF; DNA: TGCGCCAGCAGCCAAGATTGGTTAGCGACAGGGGAGGGCTACACCTTC
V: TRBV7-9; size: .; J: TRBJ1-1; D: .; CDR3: CASSPTDGRNTEAFF; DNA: TGTGCCAGCAGCCCAACCGACGGGCGGAACACTGAAGCTTTCTTT
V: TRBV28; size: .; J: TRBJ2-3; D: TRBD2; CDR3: CASSLSAWTSGRAISTDTQYF; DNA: TGTGCCAGCAGTTTATCGGCTTGGACTAGCGGGAGGGCCATTAGCACAGATACGCAGTATTTT
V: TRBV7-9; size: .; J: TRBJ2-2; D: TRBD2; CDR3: CASSLAGEELFF; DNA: TGTGCCAGCAGCTTGGCGGGAGAGGAGCTGTTTTTT
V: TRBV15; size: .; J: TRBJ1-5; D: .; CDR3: CATSRGLGSLREPQHF; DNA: TGTGCCACCAGCAGAGGATTAGGGAGCCTCAGGGAGCCCCAGCATTTT
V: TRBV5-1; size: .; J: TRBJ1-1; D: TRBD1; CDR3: CASSLVAGGEEAFF; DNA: TGCGCCAGCAGCTTGGTAGCAGGGGGCGAAGAAGCTTTCTTT